The entry that follows covers one TCR beta chain sequence. Antigen specificity is unknown. A much more abundant neighbour one base away suggests this may be a read error. A primer matching the constant region was used to make TCR beta cDNA from 450 to 550 ng of total RNA. Three-round nested multiplex PCR performed with slightly modified ARM-PCR produced the TCR beta libraries. TRBV1-TRBV30 forward and Cbeta reverse primers drove the first two roughly 10-cycle rounds. Each CDR3 protein gets one entry after TCRdb re-called the multiplex PCR reads with MiXCR. The profile shows tens of thousands of distinct CDR3 sequences, roughly 80% of them singletons. Extraction of RNA together with DNA used roughly 19-32 mg of unsorted bulk tissue. Through surgical resection, the patients' primary liver carcinoma was treated. Patients showed chronic HBV infection and an absence of prior treatment. This sample is part of a study of tumor-infiltrating lymphocytes in primary liver carcinoma. Across the study: The patient population consisted of men and women between 30 and 69 years of age.

Findings and caveats of the study: Lower overlap was observed for tumor-adjacent and tumor-blood pairs relative to tumor region pairs.

CDR1 is SGHTA, CDR2 FQGNSA, per germline. The CDR3 spans 15 residues. V was pared by 3 bases and J by 1 base, with 11 bases between. The specimen sequenced was tumor-adjacent normal liver tissue. The chain couples TRBV7-2 to TRBJ2-3; unclear D gene. The receptor's source is a man aged 35 to 55 with primary liver carcinoma and hepatitis B virus infection. In DNA form, the CDR3 reads TGTGCCAGCAGCTTGATAGATGGAGGCACAGATACGCAGTATTTT. Translating it yields CASSLIDGGTDTQYF.